The 7 T cell receptor beta chains given below trace back to one sample, sequenced in a study of blood T cell repertoires in COVID-19. TCRdb keeps only in-frame clones here, not all; method: immunoSEQ multiplex PCR. This table holds roughly 180,000 clones, about 83% found once. Sequencing was carried out using PBMCs or T cells enriched from blood (not recorded which). The origin of the receptors is a woman aged 25 to 45 who had recovered from COVID-19.

The chain uses TRBV27 and TRBJ2-7, with a possible D match to TRBD1 (7 bases). CDR3 size: 16 residues. Per germline, CDR1 MNHEY and CDR2 SMNVEV (reference sequence). The V and J ends lost 2 bases and 1 base respectively, with 15 bases between them. The CDR3 protein is CASSLLRPGGSYEQYF. In nucleotides, the CDR3 is TGTGCCAGCAGTTTACTTCGCCCAGGGGGGTCCTACGAGCAGTACTTC.

This clone is a singleton in its sample. This chain uses TRBV9 with TRBJ2-1; TRBD1 matches 9 bases. Germline CDR1 SGDLS, CDR2 YYNGEE. Losses at the gene ends were 4 bases for V and 6 bases for J; bases not matched to a gene: 8. This CDR3 is 15 amino acids long. The CDR3 loop is CASSTGTGFINEQFF. The CDR3 coding sequence is TGTGCCAGCAGCACCGGGACAGGGTTTATCAATGAGCAGTTCTTC.

This chain joins TRBV9 and TRBJ2-7; 7 positions agree with TRBD2. With 0 bases clipped from V and 2 bases from J, the junction kept 8 bases outside the gene matches. The CDR3 runs to 16 residues. Germline V gene sequence: CDR1 SGDLS, CDR2 YYNGEE. CDR3 region: CASSVGPAGKAYEQYF. The CDR3, as DNA: TGTGCCAGCAGCGTAGGGCCAGCGGGGAAGGCCTACGAGCAGTACTTC.

The DNA of the CDR3 is TGCGCCAGCAGCCCACAACACAGGGTTACGGACACCGGGGAGCTGTTTTTT. This codes for CASSPQHRVTDTGELFF. The chain is built from TRBV4-1 and TRBJ2-2; weak D call: TRBD1 (6 bases). The CDR3 contains 17 residues. The germline V and J ends were trimmed by 4 bases and 3 bases, with 18 bases remaining between them. Germline CDR1 reads MGHRA; CDR2 reads YSYEKL.

The gene calls are TRBV7-9 and TRBJ1-2, with D tentatively TRBD1 (5 bases). CDR1 is SEHNR and CDR2 is FQNEAQ in the germline V gene (reference sequence). V was shortened by 1 base and J by 7 bases, with 7 bases between the two germline ends. The CDR3 runs to 12 residues. This CDR3 reads CASSLGGVGYTF. CDR3 nucleotide sequence: TGTGCCAGCAGCTTAGGGGGCGTTGGCTACACCTTC.

The V and J genes are TRBV29-1 and TRBJ2-7; TRBD1 is a possible D gene (6 bases). CDR1 and CDR2 (germline): SQVTM, ANQGSEA. CDR3 size: 17 residues. V lost 0 bases and J lost 1, with 19 bases in between. In DNA, the CDR3 is TGCAGCGTTGAAGATCTCGAAGACAGGACCGGTTCCTACGAGCAGTACTTC. It is translated as CSVEDLEDRTGSYEQYF.

J is TRBJ2-4 and V is TRBV7-2; D is possibly TRBD1 (6 bases). This CDR3 spans 15 amino acids. Germline CDR1 reads SGHTA; CDR2 reads FQGNSA. The V end lost 1 base, the J end lost 1 base, and 8 bases lay between the germline ends. The CDR3 protein is CASSLEDRAKNIQYF. The CDR3 region has the DNA TGTGCCAGCAGCTTAGAAGACAGGGCCAAAAACATTCAGTACTTC. The whole variable domain, filled in from reference TRBV7-2 and TRBJ2-4, reads GAGVSQSPSNKVTEKGKDVELRCDPISGHTALYWYRQSLGQGLEFLIYFQGNSAPDKSGLPSDRFSAERTGGSVSTLTIQRTQQEDSAVYLCASSLEDRAKNIQYFGAGTRLSVL.